This TCR beta chain is drawn from a study of identical twins. General observations from the study: The presence of invariant MAIT and iNKT cells could partly confound analyses of zero-insertion sequences. While abundant cord blood beta clonotypes carried fewer insertions, memory repertoires showed no such pattern.

This clonotype was detected a few times. Its target is unknown. Germline lookup yields CDR1 WSHSY and CDR2 SAAADI. The CDR3 length is 15 residues. V dropped 8 bases and J dropped 7; count of bases not matched to a gene: 5. TCRdb redid the calling of the 5' RACE reads with MiXCR, one entry per CDR3 protein. The data hold about 520,000 distinct CDR3 sequences, with approximately 22% observed a single time. The same data also went into a second study, on T cells expressing NK-cell markers. This second report adds: Dominant NKG2C+ clonotype frequencies of 1.0-7.0% of CD8+ T cells were measured in more than 5 donors.

Sequenced material: CD4+ T cells sorted from blood. This sequence joins TRBV10-2 and TRBJ2-1, with TRBD2 matching over 16 bases. The receptor was isolated from a woman under 30 in good health. The CDR3 coding sequence is TGCGCCAGCTGGGGACTAGCGGGAGGGTATAATGAGCAGTTCTTC. This sequence encodes CASWGLAGGYNEQFF.